This T cell receptor (beta chain) emerged from a study of read filtering for tumor transcriptome and immune sequencing. The overall study: Transcriptome libraries were built from DNase-treated RNA. TCR-mapped reads were about 4 to 10.27 million with IR-seq versus about 75 to 1,400 with RNA-seq.

The CDR3 extends over 12 amino acids. With 8 bases removed from V and 1 base from J, the gap between germline ends came to 9 bases. Germline lookup yields CDR1 DFQATT and CDR2 SNEGSKA (reference sequence). This clonotype has ten or more counts. From approximately 400 ng of RNA, a library with molecular barcoded alpha/delta and beta/gamma adaptors was made. Each CDR3 protein is one row after TCRdb ran MiXCR on the reads. The data hold approximately 150,000 distinct CDR3 sequences, with around 14% observed a single time. The sample taken for sequencing was a population of CD138-negative cells sorted from bone marrow. This TCR was recovered from a donor older than 35 with multiple myeloma. The rearrangement uses TRBV20-1 and TRBJ2-1; D is uncertain. For the CDR3, the DNA is TGCAGTTGGACGGTTTCCTACAATGAGCAGTTCTTC. Translation gives CSWTVSYNEQFF.